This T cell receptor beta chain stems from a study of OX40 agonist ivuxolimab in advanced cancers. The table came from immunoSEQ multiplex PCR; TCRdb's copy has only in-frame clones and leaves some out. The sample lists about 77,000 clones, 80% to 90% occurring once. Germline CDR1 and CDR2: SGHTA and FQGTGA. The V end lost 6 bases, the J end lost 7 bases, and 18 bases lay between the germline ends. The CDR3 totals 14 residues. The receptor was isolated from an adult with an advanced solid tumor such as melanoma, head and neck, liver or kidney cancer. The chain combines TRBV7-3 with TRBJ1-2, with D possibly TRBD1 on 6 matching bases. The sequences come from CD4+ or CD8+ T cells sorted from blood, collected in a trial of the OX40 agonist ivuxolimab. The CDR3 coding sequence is TGTGCCAGCAGTCCTTCCGGTAGGGGGGGTGGCTACACCTTC. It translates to CASSPSGRGGGYTF.